The clone carrying this TCR beta chain was seen at least ten times. These data are taken from a study of T cells in Graves' hyperthyroidism and ophthalmopathy. V lost 0 bases, J lost 6 bases, and 6 bases stayed unmatched. This CDR3 spans 16 amino acids. Germline CDR1 and CDR2: SGHAT and FQNNGV. RNA transcripts yielded amplified TCR beta CDR3 regions. Carried out on the TCR CDR3, a first-round RT-PCR used the HTBI primer set. TCRdb called the multiplex PCR reads again in MiXCR, with one record for every CDR3 protein. The table includes around 490,000 distinct CDR3 sequences, just under 20% detected once.

This sequence originates from a man aged 35-49 years with Graves' ophthalmopathy. Sequenced sample: blood. The chain joins TRBV11-2 to TRBJ2-1; 9 bases match TRBD2. CDR3 amino acids: CASSLDQAGGSNEQFF. The CDR3 nucleotides read TGTGCCAGCAGCTTAGATCAAGCGGGGGGCAGCAATGAGCAGTTCTTC.